The rows below give T cell receptor beta chains drawn from one sample of a study of T cell changes during pregnancy in multiple sclerosis. The data were produced by immunoSEQ multiplex PCR, yet TCRdb's version contains in-frame clones alone and is incomplete. The table includes about 39,000 clones, 93% detected once. The sample in question was CD4+ T cells from peripheral blood mononuclear cells, obtained in the first trimester of pregnancy. The origin of the receptors is a female donor with multiple sclerosis, enrolled in a pregnancy study. Each CDR3 is given with its conserved first and last residue. D genes are given only for firm matches. Clone size is given for some rows only: seen once, a few or many times, or a class if the clone is expanded.

TGTGCCAGTAGTAGGCCCAGAAACAGCAATCAGCCCCAGCATTTT	CASSRPRNSNQPQHF	NA	TRBV19	TRBJ1-5	NA
TGTGCCAGTAGTAAGGCGGTCGGGGAGCTGTTTTTT	CASSKAVGELFF	NA	TRBV19	TRBJ2-2	NA
TGTGCCATCAGTGCAACAGCCGAGGGCTACACCTTC	CAISATAEGYTF	NA	TRBV10-3	TRBJ1-2	NA
TGTGCCAGCAGCCAACAGGACAGGGGCGGCAATCAGCCCCAGCATTTT	CASSQQDRGGNQPQHF	TRBD1	TRBV5-4	TRBJ1-5	NA
TGTGCCAGTAGAAACCTAGCGGGATTATACAATGAGCAGTTCTTC	CASRNLAGLYNEQFF	TRBD2	TRBV19	TRBJ2-1	NA
TGTGCCAGTAGTTCTACTAGTAGGAGTACAGGGGATCAGCCCCAGCATTTT	CASSSTSRSTGDQPQHF	TRBD1	TRBV19	TRBJ1-5	NA
TGCAGCGTTGAAGATCCACCCGTGGGCCAGGGGCACAGGGGCTTGTCAGAGACCCAGTACTTC	CSVEDPPVGQGHRGLSETQYF	TRBD1	TRBV29-1	TRBJ2-5	once
TGTGCCAGCAGCATAGGGACTCAAGAAGCTTTCTTT	CASSIGTQEAFF	NA	TRBV11-3	TRBJ1-1	NA
TGCGCCAGCAGCTTGTTAGGGGGCACTGAAGCTTTCTTT	CASSLLGGTEAFF	NA	TRBV5-1	TRBJ1-1	NA
TGTGCCAGCAGCTCCCGACAGGGGGCGATTGGTGAAAAACTGTTTTTT	CASSSRQGAIGEKLFF	TRBD1	TRBV5-5	TRBJ1-4	NA
TGTGCCAGCAGTTTCCAGCCGGGACTCCTCCACTACGAGCAGTACTTC	CASSFQPGLLHYEQYF	NA	TRBV28	TRBJ2-7	NA
TGTGCCACCAGCAGGGGTGGAGGGGACAACTATGGCTACACCTTC	CATSRGGGDNYGYTF	NA	TRBV15	TRBJ1-2	NA
TGTGCCAGTGCGCCGGGACAGGGATCTAATTACGAGCAGTACTTC	CASAPGQGSNYEQYF	TRBD1	TRBV7-9	TRBJ2-7	NA
TGTGCCAGCAGTGCACAGGGGGCGGAAACTGAAGCTTTCTTT	CASSAQGAETEAFF	TRBD1	TRBV27	TRBJ1-1	once
TGTGCCAGCAACTCAGAAGCAACAGGGTCAATTAGCACCGGGGAGCTGTTTTTT	CASNSEATGSISTGELFF	NA	TRBV7-9	TRBJ2-2	NA
TGTGCCAGCAGCCAAGAAAAGGCTAGCGGAAGCTACGAGCAGTACTTC	CASSQEKASGSYEQYF	TRBD2	TRBV4-2	TRBJ2-7	NA
TGTGCCACCTACCCCGACAGGGGGAACACTGAAGCTTTCTTT	CATYPDRGNTEAFF	TRBD1	TRBV2	TRBJ1-1	NA
TGTGCCAGCAGCCAAGAATCGGCAGGAGGGCGAAACATTCAGTACTTC	CASSQESAGGRNIQYF	NA	TRBV14	TRBJ2-4	NA
TGTGCCAGTGTACCGGGACAGGGGGCAACAGATACGCAGTATTTT	CASVPGQGATDTQYF	TRBD1	TRBV19	TRBJ2-3	NA
TGTGCCAGATTGAAGGAGAGCGGTCGTCGCAAAGTCAAAGTAGCGTCCTACGAGCAGTACTTC	CARLKESGRRKVKVASYEQYF	NA	TRBV27	TRBJ2-7	NA
TGTGCCAGCAGCTTAGTGACTAGCGGGAGGACCTACGAGCAGTACTTC	CASSLVTSGRTYEQYF	TRBD2	TRBV5-4	TRBJ2-7	NA
TGTGCCAGTACGCCGGGGGGAATGATGACTGAAGCTTTCTTT	CASTPGGMMTEAFF	NA	TRBV19	TRBJ1-1	NA
TGTGCCAGCAGCCCAGACCAGTTCCTCTCCTACGAGCAGTACTTC	CASSPDQFLSYEQYF	NA	TRBV4-2	TRBJ2-7	NA
TGTGCCAGCAGTTTGTCAGGAAGGACTGAAGCTTTCTTT	CASSLSGRTEAFF	NA	TRBV28	TRBJ1-1	NA
TGTGCCAGCAGTTTATCCCATTACAGGGCGAACACTGAAGCTTTCTTT	CASSLSHYRANTEAFF	NA	TRBV27	TRBJ1-1	NA
TGCGCCAGCAGCTTGCGGACAGGGAGCACAGATACGCAGTATTTT	CASSLRTGSTDTQYF	TRBD1	TRBV5-1	TRBJ2-3	NA
TGTGCCAGCAGCGTAGAAAACTTTCCCTCCTACAATGAGCAGTTCTTC	CASSVENFPSYNEQFF	NA	TRBV9	TRBJ2-1	NA
TGTGCCAGCTCACCGACAGATAGGGCCGCTTTCTTT	CASSPTDRAAFF	NA	TRBV18	TRBJ1-1	NA
TGTGCCTGGAGTGGGACTAGCGGGAAAAACATTCAGTACTTC	CAWSGTSGKNIQYF	TRBD2	TRBV30	TRBJ2-4	NA
TGTGCCAGCAGCTCCCCCGGGACTACCTACAATGAGCAGTTCTTC	CASSSPGTTYNEQFF	TRBD2	TRBV7-3	TRBJ2-1	NA
TGCGCCAGCAGCCCCCTGACAGGGGGCCTCCACGAGCAGTACTTC	CASSPLTGGLHEQYF	TRBD1	TRBV5-1	TRBJ2-7	once
TGCGCCAGCAGCTTCAGTACAGGGGGCCCCTACAATGAGCAGTTCTTC	CASSFSTGGPYNEQFF	TRBD1	TRBV5-1	TRBJ2-1	once
TGTGCCAGCAGCCCTGGACAGAACAATGAGCAGTTCTTC	CASSPGQNNEQFF	NA	TRBV11-3	TRBJ2-1	NA
TGTGCCAGTAGTACCCGAACAAAATACAATCAGCCCCAGCATTTT	CASSTRTKYNQPQHF	NA	TRBV19	TRBJ1-5	few
TGCGCCAGCAGCTTGGTCCCAGGACAAAACTGGGCCTACGAGCAGTACTTC	CASSLVPGQNWAYEQYF	NA	TRBV5-1	TRBJ2-7	NA
TGTGCCAGCAGCTCCAGGACTAGCGGGGAGACCCAGTACTTC	CASSSRTSGETQYF	TRBD2	TRBV7-8	TRBJ2-5	NA
TGTGCCAGCAGCAGGGGCTCCTACGAGCAGTACTTC	CASSRGSYEQYF	NA	TRBV5-6	TRBJ2-7	NA
TGCGCCAGCAGAGCCCGGCTTGAGGAAGAAGCTTTCTTT	CASRARLEEEAFF	NA	TRBV10-1	TRBJ1-1	NA
TGTGCCAGCAGCCAAGGACTAGCGGGGAGTAATGAGCAGTTCTTC	CASSQGLAGSNEQFF	TRBD2	TRBV14	TRBJ2-1	once
TGCGCCAGCAGCCAAGATGCAGCGGGAGAAGTCAATGAGCAGTTCTTC	CASSQDAAGEVNEQFF	TRBD2	TRBV4-1	TRBJ2-1	NA
TGTGCCAGCAGAACGGGGACTAGTTCCTACGAGCAGTACTTC	CASRTGTSSYEQYF	TRBD2	TRBV5-4	TRBJ2-7	NA
TGTGCCAGCAGCTTAGGGACAGGGGGATCACCCCTCCACTTT	CASSLGTGGSPLHF	TRBD1	TRBV7-2	TRBJ1-6	NA
TGTGCCAGTAGTATCGGGCGACAGGGGAACACTGAAGCTTTCTTT	CASSIGRQGNTEAFF	TRBD1	TRBV19	TRBJ1-1	NA
TGTGCCAGCAGTTTATCGATGAGACTAGCGGGAGGCATGAACACCGGGGAGCTGTTTTTT	CASSLSMRLAGGMNTGELFF	TRBD2	TRBV27	TRBJ2-2	NA
TGTGCCAGCAGCCGCACTCCGATGACCTACGAGCAGTACTTC	CASSRTPMTYEQYF	NA	TRBV16	TRBJ2-7	NA
TGTGCCAGCAGCTCAAGCATTAATCAGCCCCAGCATTTT	CASSSSINQPQHF	NA	TRBV6-4	TRBJ1-5	NA
TGCAGCGCCGTAAGCGGGAACACTGAAGCTTTCTTT	CSAVSGNTEAFF	NA	TRBV29-1	TRBJ1-1	NA
TGCGCCAGCAGCTTGGGGGCTAGCGGTAGCACAGATACGCAGTATTTT	CASSLGASGSTDTQYF	TRBD2	TRBV5-1	TRBJ2-3	NA
TGTGCCATCAGTGACAGGGTAGGCCCCTACGAGCAGTACTTC	CAISDRVGPYEQYF	NA	TRBV10-3	TRBJ2-7	NA
TGTGCCAGCACGGTCCGTTTAGACTATGGCTACACCTTC	CASTVRLDYGYTF	NA	TRBV28	TRBJ1-2	NA
TGTGCCAGCAACCCTCCGGGACAGTTACGCGAGCAGTACTTC	CASNPPGQLREQYF	TRBD1	TRBV7-2	TRBJ2-7	NA
TGTGCCAGCAGTGATGGGACAGGGCGATCAGATACGCAGTATTTT	CASSDGTGRSDTQYF	TRBD1	TRBV6-1	TRBJ2-3	NA
TGCAGCGGGCTGGGACAGGGGATAAGCGAGCAGTACTTC	CSGLGQGISEQYF	TRBD1	TRBV29-1	TRBJ2-7	NA
TGTGCCAGCAGCTTAGCCCCGGGCAGGGGCAATGAGCAGTTCTTC	CASSLAPGRGNEQFF	NA	TRBV7-3	TRBJ2-1	once